Below, 9 T cell receptor beta chains from the same sample are listed, as sequenced in a study of blood T cell dynamics during melanoma immunotherapy. This sample's time point: pre-treatment baseline. Sequencing used immunoSEQ multiplex PCR; TCRdb keeps in-frame clones, though not all of them. The sample yields roughly 10,000 clones, roughly nine tenths seen once. The input for sequencing was blood, taken from a patient treated with checkpoint blockade. These TCRs come from a human donor with melanoma.

The chain recombines TRBV6-4 with TRBJ2-3, with 10 bases that match TRBD1. The CDR3 extends over 15 amino acids. The germline V gene has CDR1 MRHNA and CDR2 SNTAGT. V shed 2 bases, J shed 3 bases, and the junction held 2 bases outside the gene matches. CDR3 in DNA: TGTGCCAGCAGTGACGGGACAGGGGAAACAGATACGCAGTATTTT. Its protein is CASSDGTGETDTQYF.

This chain uses TRBV5-6 with TRBJ2-6; the D is unclear. Trimming pared 3 bases from V and 2 bases from J, leaving 9 bases between. CDR3 length: 15 residues. The germline CDR1 and CDR2 sequences are SGHDT and YYEEEE. The CDR3 DNA sequence: TGTGCCAGCAGCTCCCGACTCGCTGGGGCCAACGTCCTGACTTTC. Its translation: CASSSRLAGANVLTF.

The chain carries TRBV7-8 and TRBJ2-5; D uncertain. Trimming took 3 bases from V and 5 from J, leaving 13 bases between them. The CDR3 length is 14 residues. Germline V gene data show CDR1 as SGHVS and CDR2 as FQNEAQ. CDR3 in DNA: TGTGCCAGCAGCTTTCAAGGGTCGGAGGAGACCCAGTACTTC. Translating it yields CASSFQGSEETQYF.

V usage is TRBV10-2 and J usage is TRBJ2-1; D is possibly TRBD1 (5 bases). Trimming stripped 0 bases from V and 2 bases from J, with 14 bases between. The CDR3 has 17 amino acids. Germline assignment: CDR1 WSHSY and CDR2 SAAADI. For the CDR3, the DNA is TGCGCCAGCAGTGAGTCCTCCTGGCAGGGTCCCTACAATGAGCAGTTCTTC. Translation gives CASSESSWQGPYNEQFF.

The chain carries TRBV10-1 and TRBJ1-3; no reliable D call. The CDR3 is made up of 13 amino acids. The V and J ends lost 7 bases and 0 bases respectively, with 7 bases between them. Germline-derived CDR1 and CDR2 are WNHNN and SYGVQD (reference sequence). The CDR3 nucleotides read TGCGCCAGCAAATCCGGCTCTGGAAACACCATATATTTT. Its protein is CASKSGSGNTIYF.

The chain uses TRBV27 and TRBJ1-4; TRBD1 matches at 8 bases. The CDR3 contains 14 residues. J gave up 4 bases and V 6 bases, and 4 bases lay outside the gene matches. The germline CDR1 and CDR2 sequences are MNHEY and SMNVEV (reference sequence). The CDR3 region is CASRTGVGNEKLFF. In nucleotides, the CDR3 is TGTGCCAGCAGGACAGGGGTGGGTAATGAAAAACTGTTTTTT.

The chain joins TRBV5-1 to TRBJ2-1; 12 bases are shared with TRBD2. Germline trimming cut 7 bases from V and 7 bases from J; bases unmatched to any gene: 9. Germline CDR1 SGHRS, CDR2 YFSETQ. This CDR3 comprises 15 residues. The CDR3 DNA is TGCGCCAGCGAACACTCTAGCGGGGGGGCAAATGAGCAGTTCTTC. Translation: CASEHSSGGANEQFF.

This clone was picked up one time. The rearrangement joins TRBV19 to TRBJ2-1; 14 bases agree with TRBD2. CDR3 length: 16 residues. The J segment lost 8 bases and the V segment lost 4 bases, leaving 7 bases of the junction unmatched. Germline-derived CDR1 and CDR2 are LNHDA and SQIVND (reference sequence). In nucleotides, the CDR3 is TGTGCCAGTAGTACCCCGACTAGCGGGAGGGCCTATGAGCAGTTCTTC. Its translation is CASSTPTSGRAYEQFF. Drawing the rest from reference TRBV19 and TRBJ2-1, the complete variable domain is DGGITQSPKYLFRKEGQNVTLSCEQNLNHDAMYWYRQDPGQGLRLIYYSQIVNDFQKGDIAEGYSVSREKKESFPLTVTSAQKNPTAFYLCASSTPTSGRAYEQFFGPGTRLTVL.

The V gene is TRBV7-3, the J gene TRBJ1-2; D ambiguous. This CDR3 spans 13 amino acids. CDR1 is SGHTA and CDR2 is FQGTGA in the germline V gene. V was cut by 1 base and J by 8 bases, with 11 bases left in between. The CDR3 region has the DNA TGTGCCAGCAGCTTAATGGGCCAGGAGGGCTACACCTTC. Protein product: CASSLMGQEGYTF.